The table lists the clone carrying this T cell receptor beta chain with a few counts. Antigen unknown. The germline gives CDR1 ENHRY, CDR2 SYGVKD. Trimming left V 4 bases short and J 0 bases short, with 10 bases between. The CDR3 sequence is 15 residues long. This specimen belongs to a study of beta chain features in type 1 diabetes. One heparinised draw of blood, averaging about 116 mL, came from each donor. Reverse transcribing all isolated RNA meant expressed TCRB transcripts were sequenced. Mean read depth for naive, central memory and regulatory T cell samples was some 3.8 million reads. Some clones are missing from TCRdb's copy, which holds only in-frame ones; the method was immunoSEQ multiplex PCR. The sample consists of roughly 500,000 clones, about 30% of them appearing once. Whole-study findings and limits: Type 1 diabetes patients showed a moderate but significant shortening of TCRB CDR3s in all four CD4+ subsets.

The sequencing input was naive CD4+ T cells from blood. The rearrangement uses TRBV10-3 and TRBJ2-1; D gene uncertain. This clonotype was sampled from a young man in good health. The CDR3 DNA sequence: TGTGCCATCAGTGGCAAAGAAAGCTCCTACAATGAGCAGTTCTTC. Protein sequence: CAISGKESSYNEQFF.